The 22 T cell receptor beta chains below were found in one sample sequenced in a study of blood T cells in healthy people across ages. Through a sample-barcoded 5' primer and a J-beta primer mix, a second PCR was run for about 6 to 12 cycles. TCRdb reprocessed the 5' RACE reads via MiXCR and lists one record per CDR3 protein. The sample consists of roughly 1.7 million distinct CDR3 sequences, about 35% of them appearing once. Source material: blood. The receptors shown here come from a young woman in good health.

This clonotype occurred many times. The J gene is TRBJ2-7, the V gene TRBV10-3; 7 nucleotides line up with TRBD1. This CDR3 is 13 amino acids long. CDR1 and CDR2 from the germline V gene are ENHRY and SYGVKD. V shed 6 bases and J 6 bases; nucleotides not matched to a gene: 8. In DNA form, the CDR3 reads TGTGCCATCAGCCCAAAAGGGGGCGTCGAGCAGTACTTC. Its translation is CAISPKGGVEQYF.

The sample holds one count of this clonotype. V gene TRBV10-2 combines with J gene TRBJ2-7, with TRBD2 as a possible D gene (7 bases). V lost 7 bases and J lost 7, with 17 bases in between. The CDR3 runs 13 residues. Germline V lookup: CDR1 WSHSY, CDR2 SAAADI. CDR3 DNA: TGCGCCAGCATACCGGGGGGCTACAATGAGCAGTACTTC. Translating gives CASIPGGYNEQYF.

V gene TRBV3-1 combines with J gene TRBJ2-1; 8 bases match TRBD2. CDR3 length equals 15 residues. After removal of 3 bases from V and 6 bases from J, the junction contained 7 bases not matched to a gene. Germline CDR1 and CDR2: LGHDT and YNNKEL (reference sequence). The CDR3 DNA follows: TGTGCCAGCAGCCAGACACGGGGGGGGGCCAATGAGCAGTTCTTC. Translation: CASSQTRGGANEQFF.

This clonotype showed up many times. The chain employs TRBV5-5 and TRBJ1-2; 9 bases map to TRBD1. V shed 4 bases, J shed 1 base, and the junction held 5 bases outside the gene matches. The germline gives CDR1 SGHKS, CDR2 YYEKEE (reference sequence). The CDR3 length is 15 residues. The CDR3 bases are TGTGCCAGCAGCCCCGGGACAGGGATTAACTATGGCTACACCTTC. Protein product: CASSPGTGINYGYTF.

This clonotype has a handful of counts. V gene TRBV4-1 combines with J gene TRBJ2-5; D possibly corresponds to TRBD2 (5 bases). This CDR3 region has 18 residues. Trimming stripped 1 base from V and 2 bases from J, with 20 bases between. CDR1 is MGHRA, CDR2 YSYEKL, per germline. The CDR3 reads CASSQGILRVALQETQYF. In nucleotides, the CDR3 is TGCGCCAGCAGCCAAGGGATCCTGAGGGTAGCACTACAAGAGACCCAGTACTTC.

This clonotype showed up many times. The V gene is TRBV7-9, the J gene TRBJ1-1, with D perhaps TRBD1 (5 bases). The CDR3 contains 15 residues. V lost 1 base and J 3 bases, leaving 12 bases between the germline ends. Germline V lookup: CDR1 SEHNR, CDR2 FQNEAQ (reference sequence). The DNA for the CDR3 is TGTGCCAGCAGCTTAGTGAGGGGTGGAGACACTGAAGCTTTCTTT. This gives the protein CASSLVRGGDTEAFF.

This clonotype was seen a few times. The chain recombines TRBV15 with TRBJ1-2; D is unclear. Trimming pared 0 bases from V and 4 bases from J, leaving 15 bases between. The CDR3 sequence is 16 residues long. CDR1 and CDR2 (germline): LNHNV, YYDKDF (reference sequence). Here the CDR3 DNA reads TGTGCCACCAGCAGAGACGACCTGGGATACAGCTATGGCTACACCTTC. Amino acid sequence: CATSRDDLGYSYGYTF. The full variable domain, with the rest looked up from reference TRBV15 and TRBJ1-2, is DAMVIQNPRYQVTQFGKPVTLSCSQTLNHNVMYWYQQKSSQAPKLLFHYYDKDFNNEADTPDNFQSRRPNTSFCFLDIRSPGLGDTAMYLCATSRDDLGYSYGYTFGSGTRLTVV.

This chain joins TRBV3-1 and TRBJ2-1; D possibly corresponds to TRBD2 (6 bases). V lost 8 bases and J lost 4, with 9 bases in between. The CDR3 sequence is 12 residues long. CDR1 is LGHDT, CDR2 YNNKEL, per germline (reference sequence). The CDR3: CASLGLYNEQFF. CDR3 in DNA: TGTGCCAGCCTGGGACTTTACAATGAGCAGTTCTTC.

This clonotype was seen a few times. The chain carries TRBV20-1 and TRBJ1-2, with D possibly TRBD1 on 6 matching bases. Trimming pared 6 bases from V and 2 bases from J, leaving 13 bases between. This CDR3 has 13 residues. CDR1 and CDR2 from the germline V gene are DFQATT and SNEGSKA (reference sequence). CDR3 region: CSARQASNYGYTF. For the CDR3, the DNA is TGCAGTGCCAGACAGGCCTCAAACTATGGCTACACCTTC.

This chain uses TRBV20-1 with TRBJ2-5, with 14 bases lining up with TRBD2. V shed 6 bases and J 4 bases; nucleotides not matched to a gene: 7. Germline values: CDR1 DFQATT, CDR2 SNEGSKA (reference sequence). The CDR3 sequence is 15 residues long. The CDR3 nucleotides are TGCAGTGCCATGGAGACTAGCGGGAGGGGAGAGACCCAGTACTTC. Its protein is CSAMETSGRGETQYF.

This rearrangement joins TRBV12-3 or TRBV12-4 to TRBJ1-2; no clear D. The CDR3 length is 13 residues. Deletions cut 6 bases from V and 7 bases from J, with 15 bases between. CDR3 sequence (DNA): TGTGCCAGCAGGCGTGGTCCTGGCGGTGGCTACACCTTC. This encodes CASRRGPGGGYTF.

This chain uses TRBV12-3 or TRBV12-4 with TRBJ2-7; unclear D gene. Trimming took 7 bases from V and 5 from J, leaving 15 bases between them. There are 13 residues in the CDR3. As DNA, the CDR3 is TGTGCCAGCACCAGGATCGGCGGCAACGAGCAGTACTTC. Translated, it gives CASTRIGGNEQYF.

This sequence joins TRBV3-1 and TRBJ2-7, with a possible D match to TRBD1 (6 bases). The CDR3 totals 15 residues. Deletions cut 0 bases from V and 3 bases from J, with 12 bases between. Germline loops: CDR1 LGHDT, CDR2 YNNKEL (reference sequence). Written as DNA, the CDR3 is TGTGCCAGCAGCCAAGATACCGGGACAAGCTACGAGCAGTACTTC. It is translated as CASSQDTGTSYEQYF.

This chain uses TRBV3-1 with TRBJ2-3, with D unresolved. V lost 4 bases to trimming and J lost 7 bases, with 9 bases between them. Germline V gene sequence: CDR1 LGHDT, CDR2 YNNKEL (reference sequence). The CDR3 runs 12 residues. The CDR3 region is CASSPQANTQYF. CDR3 nucleotide sequence: TGTGCCAGCAGCCCTCAGGCGAATACGCAGTATTTT.

This clonotype came up a few times. V and J are TRBV12-3 or TRBV12-4 and TRBJ2-6; 7 positions agree with TRBD1. V lost 4 bases and J lost 4; bases outside the gene matches: 7. The CDR3 has 16 residues. CDR3 region: CASSSQQGWGANVLTF. The CDR3, as DNA: TGTGCCAGCAGTTCCCAACAGGGGTGGGGGGCCAACGTCCTGACTTTC.

Many counts were recorded for this clonotype. The genes are TRBV4-2 and TRBJ2-7, with 7 bases aligning to TRBD1. J gave up 4 bases and V 4 bases, and 4 bases lay outside the gene matches. CDR3 length equals 13 residues. Germline-derived CDR1 and CDR2 are LGHNA and YNFKEQ. The CDR3, as DNA: TGTGCCAGCAGCCGATCGACAGGGTACGAGCAGTACTTC. Translating it yields CASSRSTGYEQYF.

J is TRBJ1-3 and V is TRBV28; D remains ambiguous. Trimming stripped 5 bases from V and 10 bases from J, with 9 bases between. The CDR3 length is 11 residues. In germline, CDR1 is MDHEN, CDR2 SYDVKM. CDR3 bases: TGTGCCAGCAGTCTCCAAGGGACCATATATTTT. Translating it yields CASSLQGTIYF.

J is TRBJ2-1 and V is TRBV13; 8 bases fit TRBD2. Germline CDR1 and CDR2: PRHDT and FYEKMQ (reference sequence). CDR3 length equals 15 residues. V dropped 7 bases and J dropped 7; count of bases not matched to a gene: 12. CDR3 DNA sequence: TGTGCCAGCAACTTCCGGGGGGGCGGCTTAAATGAGCAGTTCTTC. It yields the protein CASNFRGGGLNEQFF.

The chain joins TRBV19 to TRBJ2-1; TRBD2 matches at 12 bases. Looked up from germline, CDR1 is LNHDA and CDR2 is SQIVND (reference sequence). This CDR3 spans 15 amino acids. Trimming at V came to 6 bases and at J to 9 bases, leaving 9 bases not matched to a gene. The CDR3 region is CASSPSSGGAVEQFF. Written as DNA, the CDR3 is TGTGCCAGTAGCCCCTCTAGCGGGGGGGCCGTTGAGCAGTTCTTC.

This clonotype has just a few counts. The rearrangement links TRBV20-1 to TRBJ2-1; 10 bases map to TRBD2. V was pared by 6 bases and J by 7 bases, with 9 bases of the junction left unmatched. CDR1 and CDR2 (germline): DFQATT, SNEGSKA (reference sequence). The CDR3 totals 14 residues. The CDR3 coding sequence is TGCAGTGCCAGACCTAGCGGGAGAGGGAATGAGCAGTTCTTC. This translates into CSARPSGRGNEQFF.

The V gene is TRBV29-1, the J gene TRBJ1-1; D ambiguous. CDR1 is SQVTM and CDR2 is ANQGSEA in the germline V gene. V lost 6 bases, J lost 7 bases, and 12 bases lay in between. The CDR3 extends over 11 amino acids. The CDR3 nucleotides read TGCAGCGTGAAAGAGGCAGTTGAAGCTTTCTTT. Translating it yields CSVKEAVEAFF.

The V gene is TRBV28, the J gene TRBJ2-3, with TRBD2 identical over 7 bases. CDR1 and CDR2 from the germline V gene are MDHEN and SYDVKM. With V trimmed by 7 bases and J by 1 base, 14 bases remained unmatched. The CDR3 length is 17 residues. CDR3 protein: CASTTEGGRVGTDTQYF. The CDR3 nucleotides are TGTGCCAGCACTACGGAGGGCGGGAGAGTTGGCACAGATACGCAGTATTTT.